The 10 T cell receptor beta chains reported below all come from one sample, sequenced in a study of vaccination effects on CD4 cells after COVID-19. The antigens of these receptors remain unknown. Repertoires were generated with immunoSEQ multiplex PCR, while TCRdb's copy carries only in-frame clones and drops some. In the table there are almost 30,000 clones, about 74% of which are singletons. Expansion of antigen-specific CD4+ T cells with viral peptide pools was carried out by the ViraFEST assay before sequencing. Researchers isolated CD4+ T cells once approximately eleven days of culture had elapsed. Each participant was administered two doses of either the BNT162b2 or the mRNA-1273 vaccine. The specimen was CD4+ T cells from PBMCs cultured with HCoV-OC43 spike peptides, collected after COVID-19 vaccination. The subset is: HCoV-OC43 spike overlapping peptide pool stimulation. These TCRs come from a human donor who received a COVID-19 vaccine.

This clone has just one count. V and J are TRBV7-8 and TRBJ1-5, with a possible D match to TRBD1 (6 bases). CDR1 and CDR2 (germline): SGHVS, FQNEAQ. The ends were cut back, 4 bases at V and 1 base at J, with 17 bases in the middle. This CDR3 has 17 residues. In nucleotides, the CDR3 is TGTGCCAGCAGCTCGAAGCGAACAGGGACGAGCAATCAGCCCCAGCATTTT. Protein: CASSSKRTGTSNQPQHF.

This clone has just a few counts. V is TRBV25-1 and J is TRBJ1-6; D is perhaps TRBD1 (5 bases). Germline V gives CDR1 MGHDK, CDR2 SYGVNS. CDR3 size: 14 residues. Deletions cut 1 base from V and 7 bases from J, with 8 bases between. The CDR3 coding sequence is TGTGCCAGCAGTGAATTCAGGGACAATTCACCCCTCCACTTT. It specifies CASSEFRDNSPLHF.

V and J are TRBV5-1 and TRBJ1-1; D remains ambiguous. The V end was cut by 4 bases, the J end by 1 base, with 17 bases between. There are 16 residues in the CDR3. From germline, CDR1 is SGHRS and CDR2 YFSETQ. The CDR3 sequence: CASSPDVAATNTEAFF. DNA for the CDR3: TGCGCCAGCAGCCCGGATGTGGCAGCGACGAACACTGAAGCTTTCTTT.

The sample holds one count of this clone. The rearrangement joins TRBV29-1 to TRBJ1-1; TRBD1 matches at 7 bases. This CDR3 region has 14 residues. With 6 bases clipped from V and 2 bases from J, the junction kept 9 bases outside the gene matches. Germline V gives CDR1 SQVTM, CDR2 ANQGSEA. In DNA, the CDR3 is TGCAGCGTAGAACTACGACAGGGAAACACTGAAGCTTTCTTT. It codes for CSVELRQGNTEAFF.

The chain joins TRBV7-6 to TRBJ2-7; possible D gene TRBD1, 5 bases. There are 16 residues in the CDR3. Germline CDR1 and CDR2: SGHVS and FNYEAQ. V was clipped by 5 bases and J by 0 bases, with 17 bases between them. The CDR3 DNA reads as TGTGCCAGCAGCCCGGGTTGGGCAGGGCGCTCCTACGAGCAGTACTTC. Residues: CASSPGWAGRSYEQYF.

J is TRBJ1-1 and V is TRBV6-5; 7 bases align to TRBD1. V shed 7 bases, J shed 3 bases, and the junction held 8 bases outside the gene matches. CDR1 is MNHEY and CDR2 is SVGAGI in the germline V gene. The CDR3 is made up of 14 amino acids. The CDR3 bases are TGTGCCAGCAATGTACAGGGGACACACACTGAAGCTTTCTTT. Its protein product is CASNVQGTHTEAFF.

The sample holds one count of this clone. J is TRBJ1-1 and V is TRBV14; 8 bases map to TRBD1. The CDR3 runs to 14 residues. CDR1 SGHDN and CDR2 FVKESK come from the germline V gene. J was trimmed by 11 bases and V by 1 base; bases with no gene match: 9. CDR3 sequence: CASSQGGTGSFAFF. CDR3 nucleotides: TGTGCCAGCAGCCAAGGGGGGACAGGTTCTTTCGCTTTCTTT.

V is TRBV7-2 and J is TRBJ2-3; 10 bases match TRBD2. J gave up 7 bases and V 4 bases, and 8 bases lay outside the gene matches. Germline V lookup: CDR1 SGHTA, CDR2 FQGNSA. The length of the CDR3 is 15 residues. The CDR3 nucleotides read TGTGCCAGCAGCTCCCAGTTAGCGGGAGGCTATACGCAGTATTTT. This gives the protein CASSSQLAGGYTQYF.

The CDR3 nucleotides are TGCGCCAGCAGCTTGGGTGGGGCAACTGGGGCCAACGTCCTGACTTTC. This translates into CASSLGGATGANVLTF. This chain uses TRBV5-1 with TRBJ2-6; tentatively, D is TRBD1 (5 bases). This CDR3 is 16 amino acids long. With 0 bases removed from V and 2 bases from J, the gap between germline ends came to 9 bases. Germline values: CDR1 SGHRS, CDR2 YFSETQ.

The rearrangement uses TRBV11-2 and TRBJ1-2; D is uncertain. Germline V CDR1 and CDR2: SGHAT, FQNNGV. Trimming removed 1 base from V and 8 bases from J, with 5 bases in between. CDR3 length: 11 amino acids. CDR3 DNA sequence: TGTGCCAGCAGCTTAGTATGGGGCTACACCTTC. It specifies CASSLVWGYTF.